Following are 28 T cell receptor beta chains from one sample sequenced in a study of T cells in Graves' hyperthyroidism and ophthalmopathy. RNA transcripts served as the template for amplifying TCR beta CDR3 regions. When the TCR CDR3 underwent first-round RT-PCR, the HTBI primer set was used. Using its own MiXCR run on the multiplex PCR reads, TCRdb lists one record per CDR3 protein. The sample contains around 500,000 distinct CDR3 sequences, roughly 23% of which appear only once. The sequencing sample was made of blood. These receptors all come from a woman in her seventies with Graves' ophthalmopathy.

This clonotype was observed once. The chain employs TRBV4-3 and TRBJ2-1; no definite D call. CDR3 length: 14 residues. V lost 0 bases and J lost 7, with 10 bases in between. Germline loops: CDR1 LGHNA, CDR2 YSLEER. CDR3 in amino acids: CASSQERLLNEQFF. The DNA for the CDR3 is TGCGCCAGCAGCCAAGAACGACTTTTGAATGAGCAGTTCTTC.

The chain combines TRBV7-2 with TRBJ2-3; 10 nucleotides line up with TRBD2. The V and J ends lost 1 base and 3 bases, in that order; junction bases with no gene match: 4. Germline V lookup: CDR1 SGHTA, CDR2 FQGNSA. CDR3 length: 16 amino acids. CDR3 sequence (DNA): TGTGCCAGCAGCTTAGATCTAGCGGGAGTGACAGATACGCAGTATTTT. This codes for CASSLDLAGVTDTQYF.

J is TRBJ1-2 and V is TRBV20-1; D is undetermined. The CDR3 has 12 residues. Between the trimmed V and J ends, which lost 6 bases and 8 bases, there was a span of 16 bases. The germline gives CDR1 DFQATT, CDR2 SNEGSKA (reference sequence). CDR3: CSATRPTKGYTF. For the CDR3, the DNA is TGCAGTGCCACCCGGCCTACTAAGGGCTACACCTTC.

The chain uses TRBV30 and TRBJ2-7, with D maybe TRBD1 (6 bases). Germline loops: CDR1 GTSNPN, CDR2 SVGIG (reference sequence). The CDR3 length is 14 residues. The V gene lost 0 bases and the J gene lost 3 bases, with 12 bases spanning the gap. Written as DNA, the CDR3 is TGTGCCTGGAGTGTAATGGGACAAATCTACGAGCAGTACTTC. Its protein product is CAWSVMGQIYEQYF.

The chain couples TRBV6-2 or TRBV6-3 to TRBJ2-3; 15 positions agree with TRBD2. Unmatched junction bases numbered 11, after V lost 8 bases and J lost 11 bases. Germline values: CDR1 MNHEY, CDR2 SVGEGT. CDR3 length: 15 residues. The CDR3 DNA reads as TGTGCCAGCCTGGGACTAGCGGGAGGCTGGGGGGAGCAGTATTTT. It yields the protein CASLGLAGGWGEQYF.

The chain couples TRBV20-1 to TRBJ2-1; D uncertain. Germline CDR1 DFQATT, CDR2 SNEGSKA (reference sequence). V lost 5 bases, J lost 2 bases, and 13 bases lay in between. The CDR3 totals 14 residues. CDR3 coding DNA: TGCAGTGCTCCCGACCAACCCCCCTACAATGAGCAGTTCTTC. Translating gives CSAPDQPPYNEQFF.

This clonotype appeared many times. The rearrangement links TRBV5-6 to TRBJ1-5, with TRBD1 matching over 9 bases. Losses at the gene ends were 4 bases for V and 5 bases for J; bases not matched to a gene: 7. The germline V gene has CDR1 SGHDT and CDR2 YYEEEE. The CDR3 is 15 residues long. The CDR3, as DNA: TGTGCCAGCAGCGCTGGGACAGGGAAGTATCAGCCCCAGCATTTT. Its translation is CASSAGTGKYQPQHF.

This clonotype has more than one count but fewer than ten. The CDR3 DNA is TGTGCCAGCAGTTACGCCCTTAGGGGGAGACACAATGAGCAGTTCTTC. Translating it yields CASSYALRGRHNEQFF. The V and J genes are TRBV6-5 and TRBJ2-1; D possibly corresponds to TRBD1 (6 bases). Germline V lookup: CDR1 MNHEY, CDR2 SVGAGI. This CDR3 region has 16 residues. V lost 2 bases and J 5 bases, leaving 16 bases between the germline ends.

A few counts support this clonotype. The genes are TRBV19 and TRBJ2-5; D not resolved. The CDR3 consists of 13 residues. Germline V gives CDR1 LNHDA, CDR2 SQIVND (reference sequence). V gave up 3 bases and J gave up 3 bases, with 8 bases separating them. The CDR3 loop is CASSINSEETQYF. DNA of the CDR3: TGTGCCAGTAGTATCAACAGCGAAGAGACCCAGTACTTC.

This clonotype showed up just a few times. The chain recombines TRBV19 with TRBJ1-1, with TRBD1 as a possible D gene (6 bases). The CDR3 totals 10 residues. The V and J ends lost 8 bases and 11 bases respectively, with 12 bases between them. The germline CDR1 and CDR2 sequences are LNHDA and SQIVND (reference sequence). The CDR3, as DNA: TGTGCCAGTGGAAGACAGGAGGCTTTCTTT. Its translation is CASGRQEAFF.

This clonotype was seen more than once but under ten times. This chain links TRBV7-9 with TRBJ1-2, with 7 bases fitting TRBD1. The CDR3 contains 13 residues. From germline, CDR1 is SEHNR and CDR2 FQNEAQ (reference sequence). The V segment lost 6 bases and the J segment 7 bases; nucleotides outside the gene matches: 8. The DNA for the CDR3 is TGTGCCAGCAGAGCCGGGACAGAGGGTGGCTACACCTTC. This gives the protein CASRAGTEGGYTF.

The rearrangement links TRBV20-1 to TRBJ1-1; 8 nucleotides align to TRBD1. This CDR3 has 13 residues. Trimming took 6 bases from V and 10 from J; bases not matched to a gene: 13. Germline CDR1 and CDR2: DFQATT and SNEGSKA (reference sequence). DNA of the CDR3: TGCAGTGCGGGACAGGCCGTGGGGGGGGGAGCTTTCTTT. Its translation is CSAGQAVGGGAFF.

The chain is built from TRBV20-1 and TRBJ2-1; D possibly uses TRBD1 or TRBD2 (5 bases each). V lost 4 bases and J 7 bases, leaving 14 bases between the germline ends. Germline V lookup: CDR1 DFQATT, CDR2 SNEGSKA (reference sequence). The CDR3 has 13 residues. Here the CDR3 DNA reads TGCAGTGCTACGGGACCCAGAGGGAATGAGCAGTTCTTC. It is translated as CSATGPRGNEQFF.

The CDR3 DNA reads as TGCAGTGTGTCCGGGACTAGCAGTTTCTACGAGCAGTACTTC. It codes for CSVSGTSSFYEQYF. V is TRBV20-1 and J is TRBJ2-7; TRBD2 matches 9 bases. Germline assignment: CDR1 DFQATT and CDR2 SNEGSKA (reference sequence). The CDR3 covers 14 residues. V shed 7 bases, J shed 3 bases, and the junction held 10 bases outside the gene matches.

This chain links TRBV27 with TRBJ1-1, with D hard to call. The CDR3 contains 16 residues. V lost 3 bases to trimming and J lost 4 bases, with 18 bases between them. In germline, CDR1 is MNHEY, CDR2 SMNVEV (reference sequence). The CDR3 sequence is CASSFSPGWRGTEAFF. CDR3 sequence (DNA): TGTGCCAGCAGTTTTTCTCCTGGCTGGCGGGGCACTGAAGCTTTCTTT.

V gene TRBV7-3 combines with J gene TRBJ2-5; 7 nucleotides match TRBD1. The CDR3 is 14 residues long. CDR1 and CDR2 from the germline V gene are SGHTA and FQGTGA. V dropped 8 bases and J dropped 1; count of bases not matched to a gene: 7. The CDR3 DNA sequence: TGTGCCAGCGGCACCCACAGGGGCCAAGAGACCCAGTACTTC. This codes for CASGTHRGQETQYF.

This sequence joins TRBV28 and TRBJ2-2; D is unresolved. Germline assignment: CDR1 MDHEN and CDR2 SYDVKM. The CDR3 is 12 amino acids. V was cut by 4 bases and J by 7 bases, with 7 bases left in between. The CDR3 DNA reads as TGTGCCAGCAGTTCCCAGTTCGGGGAGCTGTTTTTT. This encodes CASSSQFGELFF.

This clonotype was recorded a few times. The chain carries TRBV6-1 and TRBJ1-5; the match to TRBD1 covers 10 bases. This CDR3 spans 18 amino acids. V lost 6 bases and J lost 2; bases outside the gene matches: 13. Germline assignment: CDR1 MNHNS and CDR2 SASEGT. The CDR3 DNA follows: TGTGCCAGCAGCACGGGACAGGGGTTTGGTTTTGGCAATCAGCCCCAGCATTTT. This codes for CASSTGQGFGFGNQPQHF.

The chain uses TRBV5-1 and TRBJ2-7; perhaps D is TRBD1 or TRBD2 (6 bases each). Germline CDR1 is SGHRS and CDR2 is YFSETQ. Trimming cost V 4 bases and J 5 bases, with 19 bases left between them. CDR3 length equals 15 residues. The CDR3 spells CASSIGGVGGDEQYF. Written as DNA, the CDR3 is TGCGCCAGCAGCATTGGGGGCGTCGGGGGCGACGAGCAGTACTTC.

This chain joins TRBV19 and TRBJ2-1; maybe TRBD2 (6 bases). V gave up 6 bases and J gave up 8 bases, with 17 bases separating them. The length of the CDR3 is 14 residues. Per the germline V gene, CDR1 is LNHDA and CDR2 is SQIVND (reference sequence). CDR3 residues: CASRTSTSSHEQFF. The CDR3 bases are TGTGCCAGTAGGACCTCGACTAGTTCCCATGAGCAGTTCTTC.

The chain has TRBV5-4 and TRBJ1-2, with 7 bases that match TRBD1. Trimming cost V 0 bases and J 8 bases; bases outside gene matches: 7. The length of the CDR3 is 14 residues. CDR1 SGHNT and CDR2 YYREEE come from the germline V gene (reference sequence). The CDR3, as DNA: TGTGCCAGCAGCTTGGGTCGACAGGGCCGCGGCTACACCTTC. Its translation: CASSLGRQGRGYTF.

The chain employs TRBV10-3 and TRBJ2-1; the match to TRBD1 covers 10 bases. CDR1 and CDR2 from the germline V gene are ENHRY and SYGVKD. Germline trimming cut 4 bases from V and 6 bases from J; bases unmatched to any gene: 6. This CDR3 contains 15 residues. The CDR3 sequence is CAISVSGTGVNEQFF. The CDR3 DNA reads as TGTGCCATCAGTGTGTCCGGGACAGGGGTCAATGAGCAGTTCTTC.

Ten or more counts support this clonotype. V is TRBV6-2 or TRBV6-3 and J is TRBJ1-5; D is uncertain. The V gene's germline CDR1 is MNHEY and CDR2 SVGEGT. Deletions cut 2 bases from V and 7 bases from J, with 21 bases between. There are 17 residues in the CDR3. CDR3 DNA sequence: TGTGCCAGCAGTTACAAGTCCCTAACTAGGATCGGGCAGCCCCAGCATTTT. This codes for CASSYKSLTRIGQPQHF.

This chain uses TRBV12-3 or TRBV12-4 with TRBJ2-2, with 7 bases matching TRBD2. The length of the CDR3 is 14 residues. Trimming removed 10 bases from V and 5 bases from J; junction bases left unmatched: 10. CDR3 nucleotides: TGTGCCACCCTTTGGGGCGGGAGTACCGGGGAGCTGTTTTTT. As protein: CATLWGGSTGELFF.

Many counts were recorded for this clonotype. V and J are TRBV4-1 and TRBJ2-1; the D gene is possibly TRBD1 (5 bases). The CDR3 runs to 14 residues. Germline V gene sequence: CDR1 MGHRA, CDR2 YSYEKL. The V gene lost 4 bases and the J gene lost 7 bases, with 14 bases spanning the gap. CDR3 loop: CASSPPTGFNEQFF. In DNA form, the CDR3 reads TGCGCCAGCAGCCCGCCTACAGGATTTAATGAGCAGTTCTTC.

This clonotype was counted at least ten times. V usage is TRBV2 and J usage is TRBJ1-1; TRBD1 aligns across 7 bases. The J segment lost 1 base and the V segment lost 6 bases, leaving 5 bases of the junction unmatched. The CDR3 consists of 14 residues. The germline V gene has CDR1 SNHLY and CDR2 FYNNEI. CDR3 nucleotide sequence: TGTGCCAGCAGGTCGGGACAGCAGAACACTGAAGCTTTCTTT. It translates to CASRSGQQNTEAFF.

The chain combines TRBV6-1 with TRBJ2-1; perhaps TRBD2 as D (6 bases). The CDR3 is made up of 14 amino acids. Germline V gene lookup returns CDR1 MNHNS and CDR2 SASEGT. The germline V and J ends were trimmed by 2 bases and 6 bases, with 11 bases remaining between them. The DNA for the CDR3 is TGTGCCAGCAGTGAAAGTTACGGGGGCAATGAGCAGTTCTTC. It yields the protein CASSESYGGNEQFF.

The chain recombines TRBV19 with TRBJ1-1; D not resolved. This CDR3 region has 13 residues. Germline V gives CDR1 LNHDA, CDR2 SQIVND (reference sequence). V lost 7 bases to trimming and J lost 3 bases, with 12 bases between them. CDR3 loop: CASTRRTDTEAFF. The DNA for the CDR3 is TGTGCCAGTACCCGACGGACGGACACTGAAGCTTTCTTT.